The source of this T cell receptor beta chain is a study of Graves' ophthalmopathy and Graves' hyperthyroidism. Amplifying from RNA transcripts, the study obtained TCR beta CDR3 regions. Second-round multiplex PCR came after a first-round RT-PCR that employed HTBI primers. TCRdb re-called the multiplex PCR reads through MiXCR, storing one row per CDR3 protein. The sample contains 500,000 to 700,000 distinct CDR3 sequences, approximately 21% of which appear only once. This clonotype showed up just once. The antigen remains undetermined. Study-wide findings and caveats: Ophthalmopathy versus stable hyperthyroidism: 13-signature model gave 85% to 90% sensitivity, around 81% specificity. Most thyroid clonotypes expanded beyond 0.001 frequency were also found in blood.

The hyperthyroidism patients had a new diagnosis of under 2 months' duration and were aged 18 to 65. PBMCs stemmed from 7.5 to 10 ml of fresh peripheral blood. Trimming cost V 5 bases and J 4 bases; bases outside gene matches: 16. The CDR3 contains 17 residues. In germline, CDR1 is MNHNS, CDR2 SASEGT. This clonotype was sampled from a woman under 30 with stable Graves' hyperthyroidism. Some clones in this sample may be carry-over from other donors' samples. This chain connects TRBV6-1 to TRBJ1-2; TRBD1 aligns across 7 bases. The source material was peripheral blood. Here the CDR3 reads CASSTTRTGRDFYGYTF. The CDR3, as DNA: TGTGCCAGCAGTACCACTAGGACAGGCCGAGATTTCTATGGCTACACCTTC.